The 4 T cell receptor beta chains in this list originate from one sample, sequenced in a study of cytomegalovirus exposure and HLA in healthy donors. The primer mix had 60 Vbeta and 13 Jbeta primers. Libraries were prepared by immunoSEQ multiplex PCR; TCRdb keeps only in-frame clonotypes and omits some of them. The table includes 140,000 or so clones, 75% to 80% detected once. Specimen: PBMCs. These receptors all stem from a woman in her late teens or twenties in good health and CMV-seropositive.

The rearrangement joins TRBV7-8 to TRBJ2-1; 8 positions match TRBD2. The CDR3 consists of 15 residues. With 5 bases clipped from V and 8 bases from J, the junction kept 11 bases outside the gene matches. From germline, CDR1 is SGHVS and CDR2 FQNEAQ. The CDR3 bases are TGTGCCAGCAGCACGCGGGGGGCCCTGAGGGATGAGCAGTTCTTC. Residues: CASSTRGALRDEQFF.

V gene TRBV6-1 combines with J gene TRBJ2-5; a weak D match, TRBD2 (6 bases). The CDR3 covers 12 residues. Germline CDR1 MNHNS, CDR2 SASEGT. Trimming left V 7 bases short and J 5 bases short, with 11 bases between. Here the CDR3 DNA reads TGTGCCAGCATCAATGGAGGGGAGACCCAGTACTTC. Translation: CASINGGETQYF.

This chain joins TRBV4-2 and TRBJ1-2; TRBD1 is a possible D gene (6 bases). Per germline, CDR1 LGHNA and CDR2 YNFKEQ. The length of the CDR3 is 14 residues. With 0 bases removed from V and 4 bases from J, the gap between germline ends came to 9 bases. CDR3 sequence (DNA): TGTGCCAGCAGCCAAGAAACAGGGTCCTATGGCTACACCTTC. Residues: CASSQETGSYGYTF.

The CDR3 nucleotides read TGCAGCGTTGTGGCGAACACTGAAGCTTTCTTT. Its protein product is CSVVANTEAFF. V is TRBV29-1 and J is TRBJ1-1; D is undetermined. This CDR3 contains 11 residues. Per the germline V gene, CDR1 is SQVTM and CDR2 is ANQGSEA. The germline V and J ends were trimmed by 4 bases and 1 base, with 4 bases remaining between them.